The next 8 T cell receptor beta chains were all read from a single sample in a study of shared T cell receptors in the human thymus. The assay was immunoSEQ multiplex PCR, and TCRdb's table has in-frame clones only and misses some. The data show about 660,000 clones, approximately 90% seen once. These data were likewise used in another study, on human thymus T cells.

Sequenced: thymocytes. These TCRs come from a boy in the first two years of life with a congenital heart defect.

CDR3 amino acids: CASSEPTASRYNEQFF. The CDR3 DNA follows: TGCGCCAGCAGCGAACCGACAGCGTCGAGGTACAATGAGCAGTTCTTC. This sequence joins TRBV5-1 and TRBJ2-1; the D gene is possibly TRBD1 (5 bases). Per germline, CDR1 SGHRS and CDR2 YFSETQ. The CDR3 is 16 residues long. Trimming left V 4 bases short and J 4 bases short, with 18 bases between.

In its sample, this clone was seen once. This chain joins TRBV6-5 and TRBJ2-5; 7 nucleotides align to TRBD1. Trimming removed 6 bases from V and 2 bases from J; junction bases left unmatched: 9. Germline loops: CDR1 MNHEY, CDR2 SVGAGI. The CDR3 loop spans 15 amino acids. CDR3 residues: CASRGARDSQETQYF. The DNA of the CDR3 is TGTGCCAGCAGGGGGGCCCGGGACAGTCAAGAGACCCAGTACTTC.

J is TRBJ1-1 and V is TRBV9; maybe TRBD1 (6 bases). This CDR3 has 18 residues. Germline lookup yields CDR1 SGDLS and CDR2 YYNGEE. Deletions cut 0 bases from V and 1 base from J, with 19 bases between. CDR3 coding DNA: TGTGCCAGCAGCGTAGTTCCATGGGGGGGCGGTCAGAACACTGAAGCTTTCTTT. It translates to CASSVVPWGGGQNTEAFF.

This chain joins TRBV4-3 and TRBJ2-5; D not certain. This CDR3 has 15 residues. Germline V gene sequence: CDR1 LGHNA, CDR2 YSLEER. V was shortened by 0 bases and J by 5 bases, with 13 bases between the two germline ends. CDR3 DNA sequence: TGCGCCAGCAGCCAAGATCGGGTGAGACTTGAGACCCAGTACTTC. Its translation is CASSQDRVRLETQYF.

The J gene is TRBJ2-7, the V gene TRBV7-2; D unresolved. Germline V gene lookup returns CDR1 SGHTA and CDR2 FQGNSA. CDR3 length: 14 amino acids. Between the trimmed V and J ends, which lost 3 bases and 2 bases, there was a span of 11 bases. CDR3 in DNA: TGTGCCAGCAGCTTCCCCCGCAGTCCCTACGAGCAGTACTTC. Translating gives CASSFPRSPYEQYF.

This clone has only one observation. This sequence joins TRBV7-2 and TRBJ2-2; D is uncertain. Germline V gene sequence: CDR1 SGHTA, CDR2 FQGNSA. V gave up 2 bases and J gave up 5 bases, with 18 bases separating them. The CDR3 contains 17 residues. CDR3 loop: CASSLMAPQDGTGELFF. CDR3 DNA sequence: TGTGCCAGCAGCTTAATGGCACCCCAGGATGGGACCGGGGAGCTGTTTTTT.

The V call is TRBV7-3, the J call TRBJ2-1, with 14 bases matching TRBD2. V lost 4 bases to trimming and J lost 9 bases; unmatched junction nucleotides: 5. Germline V lookup: CDR1 SGHTA, CDR2 FQGTGA. The CDR3 is 15 residues long. The CDR3 is CASSSRGTSGSEQFF. CDR3 sequence (DNA): TGTGCCAGCAGCTCTCGGGGGACTAGCGGGAGTGAGCAGTTCTTC.

The chain combines TRBV15 with TRBJ2-3; a weak D match, TRBD2 (5 bases). CDR1 and CDR2 from the germline V gene are LNHNV and YYDKDF (reference sequence). Trimming pared 5 bases from V and 5 bases from J, leaving 17 bases between. This CDR3 comprises 15 residues. CDR3 protein: CATSGRSPVRDTQYF. The CDR3, as DNA: TGTGCCACCAGCGGGAGATCCCCAGTAAGAGATACGCAGTATTTT.